These T cell receptor beta chains were read from a single sample in a study of T-cell memory formation after mild COVID-19. TCRdb processed the 5' RACE reads anew with MiXCR; each CDR3 protein has one entry. The table has over 350,000 distinct CDR3 sequences, 20% to 25% seen once. Material: PBMCs or a T cell subset sorted from them (not recorded which). The receptors here all came from an adult woman who had mild COVID-19 (a few samples of this study predate the infection). Cell type and time point are not known. CDR3s include the opening cysteine and the closing phenylalanine or tryptophan. D genes are given only for firm matches. Size values are once, few and many counts, or a class for expanded clones, and some rows have none.

few | TRBJ2-2 | . | TRBV7-3 | CASSLGSGGNTGELFF | TGTGCCAGCAGCTTGGGTAGCGGAGGGAACACCGGGGAGCTGTTTTTT
once | TRBJ2-5 | . | TRBV5-6 | CASSTRGQETQYF | TGTGCCAGCAGCACAAGGGGGCAAGAGACCCAGTACTTC
. | TRBJ2-1 | . | TRBV7-9 | CASSSPRDGHNEQFF | TGTGCCAGCAGCAGTCCCCGGGACGGGCACAATGAGCAGTTCTTC
few | TRBJ1-5 | . | TRBV20-1 | CSAHTTGSNQPQHF | TGCAGTGCTCACACCACAGGTAGCAATCAGCCCCAGCATTTT
. | TRBJ2-7 | . | TRBV5-8 | CASSLRGGSEQYF | TGTGCCAGCAGCTTACGGGGCGGCAGCGAGCAGTACTTC
few | TRBJ2-3 | . | TRBV6-1 | CASSDRGPDTQYF | TGTGCCAGCAGTGACAGGGGTCCAGATACGCAGTATTTT
. | TRBJ2-3 | TRBD2 | TRBV7-3 | CASSLIIWQAGGTDTQYF | TGTGCCAGCAGCTTAATTATTTGGCAAGCGGGGGGCACAGATACGCAGTATTTT
. | TRBJ1-2 | . | TRBV29-1 | CSVVSRGLVYGYTF | TGCAGCGTTGTGTCCCGGGGGCTCGTCTATGGCTACACCTTC
. | TRBJ2-1 | . | TRBV12-3/TRBV12-4 | CASSRDGTNEQFF | TGTGCCAGCAGCCGAGACGGGACCAATGAGCAGTTCTTC
. | TRBJ2-3 | . | TRBV7-9 | CASSPWAGGTDTQYF | TGTGCCAGCAGCCCCTGGGCCGGGGGCACAGATACGCAGTATTTT
few | TRBJ2-7 | TRBD1 | TRBV27 | CASSLDGTGYYEQYF | TGTGCCAGCAGTTTAGACGGGACAGGTTATTACGAGCAGTACTTC
many | TRBJ2-1 | TRBD2 | TRBV12-3/TRBV12-4 | CASTTSSGSIYEQFF | TGTGCCAGCACTACCTCTAGCGGGAGTATCTATGAGCAGTTCTTC
few | TRBJ1-2 | TRBD1 | TRBV10-3 | CAISVYRDSPVGYYTF | TGTGCCATCAGTGTATATAGGGACAGTCCGGTTGGTTACTACACCTTC
. | TRBJ1-5 | . | TRBV6-1 | CASSGTYSRDSSNQPQHF | TGTGCCAGCAGTGGGACCTACTCTAGGGACTCTAGCAATCAGCCCCAGCATTTT
few | TRBJ1-1 | . | TRBV7-8 | CASSHRTEPQAFF | TGTGCCAGCAGCCATCGGACTGAACCACAAGCTTTCTTT
few | TRBJ2-3 | TRBD2 | TRBV7-3 | CASSLLPYTSGGGDTQYF | TGTGCCAGCAGCTTACTGCCCTACACTAGCGGGGGGGGAGATACGCAGTATTTT
. | TRBJ2-1 | . | TRBV5-5 | CASSFPWALDSYNEQFF | TGTGCCAGCAGCTTCCCTTGGGCCTTAGACTCCTACAATGAGCAGTTCTTC
. | TRBJ2-1 | TRBD2 | TRBV7-2 | CAKLGGAYEQFF | TGTGCCAAACTCGGGGGGGCCTATGAGCAGTTCTTC
. | TRBJ1-1 | TRBD1 | TRBV4-1 | CASSQVGAGQVNTEAFF | TGCGCCAGCAGCCAAGTGGGCGCGGGACAGGTGAACACTGAAGCTTTCTTT
many | TRBJ2-3 | TRBD2 | TRBV11-2 | CASRSTSGVGTDTQYF | TGTGCCAGCAGATCGACTAGCGGGGTCGGCACAGATACGCAGTATTTT
. | TRBJ2-3 | . | TRBV7-9 | CASSSTLVAGDTQYF | TGTGCCAGCAGCTCAACTCTAGTGGCGGGAGATACGCAGTATTTT
few | TRBJ2-7 | . | TRBV12-3/TRBV12-4 | CASSQPPYEQYF | TGTGCCAGCAGCCAGCCCCCCTACGAGCAGTACTTC
. | TRBJ1-6 | TRBD1 | TRBV20-1 | CSARDLSGTAHNSPLHF | TGCAGTGCTAGAGATTTGTCTGGGACAGCCCATAATTCACCCCTCCACTTT
many | TRBJ1-2 | . | TRBV12-3/TRBV12-4 | CASSLGGGYGYTF | TGTGCCAGCAGCTTAGGGGGGGGCTATGGCTACACCTTC
. | TRBJ2-5 | TRBD1 | TRBV13 | CASSAWGAGQGETQYF | TGTGCCAGCAGCGCTTGGGGCGCCGGACAGGGGGAGACCCAGTACTTC
. | TRBJ2-7 | TRBD1 | TRBV5-6 | CASSLGTGPFEQYF | TGTGCCAGCAGCTTAGGGACAGGGCCTTTCGAGCAGTACTTC
. | TRBJ2-7 | . | TRBV6-5 | CASGRGAYEQYF | TGTGCCAGCGGAAGGGGGGCCTACGAGCAGTACTTC
. | TRBJ2-1 | . | TRBV11-3 | CASSLEGHEQFF | TGTGCCAGCAGCTTAGAGGGGCATGAGCAGTTCTTC
. | TRBJ2-7 | . | TRBV7-6 | CASTSGVGEYYEQYF | TGTGCCAGCACCTCAGGTGTGGGGGAGTACTACGAGCAGTACTTC
few | TRBJ1-6 | TRBD1 | TRBV7-2 | CASSQDRGVSPLHF | TGTGCCAGCAGCCAGGACAGGGGTGTTTCACCCCTCCACTTT
few | TRBJ2-7 | . | TRBV4-2 | CASSPVRAPGEQYF | TGTGCCAGCAGCCCGGTTAGGGCCCCGGGGGAGCAGTACTTC
. | TRBJ2-3 | TRBD2 | TRBV27 | CASSSTSGTDTQYF | TGTGCCAGCAGTTCGACTAGCGGCACAGATACGCAGTATTTT
. | TRBJ2-3 | TRBD2 | TRBV30 | CAWSVAGGTTDTQYF | TGTGCCTGGAGTGTAGCGGGGGGGACCACAGATACGCAGTATTTT
few | TRBJ1-2 | . | TRBV18 | CASSPKQRNYGYTF | TGTGCCAGCTCACCTAAACAAAGAAACTATGGCTACACCTTC
few | TRBJ2-1 | . | TRBV27 | CASSLSGTGWNEQFF | TGTGCCAGCAGTCTCTCCGGGACCGGGTGGAATGAGCAGTTCTTC
. | TRBJ2-1 | . | TRBV9 | CASSLRDDYNEQFF | TGTGCCAGCAGCTTGCGGGACGACTACAATGAGCAGTTCTTC
. | TRBJ2-5 | TRBD2 | TRBV11-2 | CASNPLAGTETQYF | TGTGCCAGCAACCCACTAGCGGGGACGGAGACCCAGTACTTC
many | TRBJ2-1 | . | TRBV20-1 | CSAPGSLGGNEQFF | TGCAGTGCCCCAGGGTCGTTAGGAGGCAATGAGCAGTTCTTC
. | TRBJ1-2 | TRBD1 | TRBV6-5 | CASRGQGAGGYTF | TGTGCCAGCAGGGGACAGGGTGCTGGTGGCTACACCTTC
. | TRBJ1-2 | . | TRBV6-2/TRBV6-3 | CASRPGTEHGYTF | TGTGCCAGCAGACCCGGGACGGAGCATGGCTACACCTTC
. | TRBJ2-1 | . | TRBV6-5 | CASSYWGNSLNEQFF | TGTGCCAGCAGTTACTGGGGGAATAGCCTGAATGAGCAGTTCTTC
. | TRBJ2-1 | TRBD1 | TRBV19 | CASSIGPGQGLTYNEQFF | TGTGCCAGTAGTATAGGCCCCGGACAGGGGCTTACCTACAATGAGCAGTTCTTC
many | TRBJ2-3 | TRBD1 | TRBV7-2 | CASSRDRSTDTQYF | TGTGCCAGCAGTCGGGACAGGAGCACAGATACGCAGTATTTT
few | TRBJ1-1 | . | TRBV19 | CASSTLGQGPWDTEAFF | TGTGCCAGTAGTACCCTCGGGCAGGGCCCTTGGGACACTGAAGCTTTCTTT
. | TRBJ1-2 | . | TRBV5-1 | CASKTGLRANYGYTF | TGCGCCAGCAAGACAGGACTTAGAGCTAACTATGGCTACACCTTC
once | TRBJ2-7 | TRBD2 | TRBV9 | CASSTGLAASYEQYF | TGTGCCAGCAGCACCGGACTAGCGGCCTCCTACGAGCAGTACTTC
. | TRBJ1-5 | . | TRBV7-6 | CASSLSRDQPQHF | TGTGCCAGCAGCTTAAGCAGGGATCAGCCCCAGCATTTT
. | TRBJ2-1 | TRBD2 | TRBV12-3/TRBV12-4 | CASTLERGGSYNEQFF | TGTGCCAGCACCCTGGAGCGGGGGGGATCCTACAATGAGCAGTTCTTC
. | TRBJ2-2 | . | TRBV2 | CAINQIRENTGELFF | TGTGCCATCAACCAAATCCGGGAGAACACCGGGGAGCTGTTTTTT
. | TRBJ2-1 | . | TRBV29-1 | CSVSPANEQFF | TGCAGCGTTTCCCCGGCCAATGAGCAGTTCTTC
. | TRBJ1-1 | . | TRBV5-1 | CASREPTNTEAFF | TGCGCCAGCAGAGAACCGACCAACACTGAAGCTTTCTTT
few | TRBJ1-4 | . | TRBV29-1 | CSVGDSVTTNEKLFF | TGCAGCGTTGGGGACTCGGTTACTACGAATGAAAAACTGTTTTTT
. | TRBJ2-6 | TRBD1 | TRBV18 | CASSRQGLISGANVLTF | TGTGCCAGCTCACGACAGGGTTTAATATCTGGGGCCAACGTCCTGACTTTC